Described below is a single TCR beta chain sequence and its context. During construction of the library, unique molecular identifiers were attached to individual cDNA molecules for quantitative, reproducible TCR counting. TCRdb independently ran MiXCR on the RACE reads; one entry per CDR3 protein. The sample lists 360,000 or so distinct CDR3 sequences; about 6.3% were seen once. This entry is derived from a study of human T cells and chemical hapten exposure. Sample time point: patch test 2, 6 weeks after DPC sensitization. Treatment denoted: therapeutic diphenylcyclopropenone sensitization with weekly scalp DPC. Patches went on only after blood had been drawn each time. The CDR3 has 13 residues. Germline V lookup: CDR1 SGHAT, CDR2 FQNNGV. V lost 5 bases, J lost 6 bases, and 11 bases lay in between.

This receptor was taken from a woman aged 18-29 years with alopecia areata. Some clones in this sample may be carry-over from other donors' samples. V and J are TRBV11-2 and TRBJ1-5; no clear D. The specimen comprised whole blood, sampled in connection with sensitization to the hapten diphenylcyclopropenone (DPC). DNA for the CDR3: TGTGCCAGCAGCCCGCCGGCGGGTCAGCCCCAGCATTTT. It encodes CASSPPAGQPQHF.